The sequence of this T cell receptor beta chain was determined in a study of shared clonotypes between healthy human individuals. Study conclusions and caveats: Naive CD4 clonotypes overlapped across a few donors at roughly 4.5%.

CDR1 and CDR2 (germline): LNHNV, YYDKDF (reference sequence). V was clipped by 2 bases and J by 6 bases; unmatched bases: 8. This CDR3 has 16 residues. This clone was counted a few times. Its antigen is still unknown. Libraries were prepared by immunoSEQ multiplex PCR; TCRdb keeps only in-frame clonotypes and omits some of them. The sample lists about 2.1 million clones, roughly 95% occurring once. CD45RO negativity and positive selection for CCR7 defined naive CD8 cells, a population that excluded terminally differentiated effector memory CD45RA+ cells. The donors, all of them Caucasian adults, lived in Nashville, Tennessee.

Sequences were obtained from naive CD8+ T cells from PBMCs. This chain joins TRBV15 and TRBJ1-4; 8 nucleotides agree with TRBD1. This receptor was identified in a man between 18 and 29 years old in good health. Some clones in this sample may be carry-over from other donors' samples. The CDR3 sequence: CATSRSILDRDEKLFF. CDR3 nucleotides: TGTGCCACCAGCAGATCTATACTGGACAGGGATGAAAAACTGTTTTTT.